The next 14 T cell receptor beta chains were all read from a single sample in a study of neoadjuvant anti-PD-1 for oral cavity cancer listed by TCRdb under 2021. According to the study, the label for this sample's time point signals: before neoadjuvant nivolumab. The library was generated by the immunoSEQ multiplex PCR assay. This is the immuneACCESS table as TCRdb keeps it, with only in-frame sequences that have V and J called. A part of the clones is gone; compared with another copy, unresolved V genes explain less than half, and the rest is unexplained. Recorded for this sample are approximately 15,000 clones; around 72% of them occurred a single time. The ten largest clones represent 2% to 3% of the sample. This sample comprised PBMCs, obtained before nivolumab (anti-PD-1) treatment. These receptors all stem from a person aged 35-79 years with oral cavity squamous cell carcinoma.

The chain links TRBV6-5 to TRBJ1-3; D is uncertain. V was clipped by 2 bases and J by 2 bases, with 7 bases between them. This CDR3 region has 14 residues. Germline V lookup: CDR1 MNHEY, CDR2 SVGAGI. CDR3 residues: CASSYSYTGNTIYF. The CDR3 DNA follows: TGTGCCAGCAGTTACAGTTATACTGGAAACACCATATATTTT.

The rearrangement joins TRBV6-5 to TRBJ1-6; 8 bases match TRBD1. Germline values: CDR1 MNHEY, CDR2 SVGAGI. There are 16 residues in the CDR3. The ends lost 1 base at V and 5 bases at J; junction bases unmatched: 4. In DNA form, the CDR3 reads TGTGCCAGCAGTTACTTTTCGACAGGGGATAATTCACCCCTCCACTTT. Encoded protein: CASSYFSTGDNSPLHF.

This chain uses TRBV19 with TRBJ2-5; no clear D. The CDR3 sequence is 12 residues long. Trimming pared 1 base from V and 5 bases from J, leaving 5 bases between. Germline V lookup: CDR1 LNHDA, CDR2 SQIVND (reference sequence). The CDR3 loop reads CASSIAGETQYF. The CDR3 coding sequence is TGTGCCAGTAGTATAGCTGGGGAGACCCAGTACTTC. The variable domain in full, completed from reference TRBV19 and TRBJ2-5, reads DGGITQSPKYLFRKEGQNVTLSCEQNLNHDAMYWYRQDPGQGLRLIYYSQIVNDFQKGDIAEGYSVSREKKESFPLTVTSAQKNPTAFYLCASSIAGETQYFGPGTRLLVL.

This clone was recorded a few times. The chain uses TRBV4-1 and TRBJ1-2, with a tentative D call TRBD1 (5 bases). Per the germline V gene, CDR1 is MGHRA and CDR2 is YSYEKL. V was pared by 0 bases and J by 5 bases, with 10 bases between. CDR3 length: 14 amino acids. The CDR3 bases are TGCGCCAGCAGCCAAGACTGGGGGGTTTATGGCTACACCTTC. It codes for CASSQDWGVYGYTF.

The chain has TRBV2 and TRBJ1-2; maybe TRBD1 (6 bases). CDR1 is SNHLY and CDR2 is FYNNEI in the germline V gene. V lost 6 bases and J lost 2, with 10 bases in between. The CDR3 length is 13 residues. The CDR3 DNA sequence: TGTGCCAGCAGCCGGGACATCAACTATGGCTACACCTTC. This codes for CASSRDINYGYTF. Together with reference TRBV2 and TRBJ1-2, the CDR3 gives the full variable domain: EPEVTQTPSHQVTQMGQEVILRCVPISNHLYFYWYRQILGQKVEFLVSFYNNEISEKSEIFDDQFSVERPDGSNFTLKIRSTKLEDSAMYFCASSRDINYGYTFGSGTRLTVV.

This chain links TRBV10-2 with TRBJ1-1, with D tentatively TRBD1 (5 bases). The CDR3 is 14 amino acids. CDR1 and CDR2 (germline): WSHSY, SAAADI. V lost 2 bases, J lost 4 bases, and 11 bases lay in between. The CDR3 DNA is TGCGCCAGCAGTGAGCAGGGCGGGGGCACTGAAGCTTTCTTT. It encodes CASSEQGGGTEAFF.

V gene TRBV6-1 combines with J gene TRBJ2-4; D is ambiguous. Trimming shortened V by 5 bases and J by 0 bases, and 8 bases separated the two germline ends. This CDR3 region has 14 residues. Germline V CDR1 and CDR2: MNHNS, SASEGT. As DNA, the CDR3 is TGTGCCAGCAGTCCGGGCGGAGCCAAAAACATTCAGTACTTC. This codes for CASSPGGAKNIQYF.

In this sample, this clone turned up a few times. Other DNA sequences in the sample encode the same CDR3. The J gene is TRBJ1-2, the V gene TRBV19, with TRBD1 matching over 8 bases. The ends lost 8 bases at V and 1 base at J; junction bases unmatched: 3. The CDR3 extends over 13 amino acids. Germline V gene lookup returns CDR1 LNHDA and CDR2 SQIVND (reference sequence). The CDR3 nucleotides are TGTGCCAGTCGGACAGGGCTTAACTATGGCTACACCTTC. This gives the protein CASRTGLNYGYTF. The complete variable domain, with remaining parts taken from reference TRBV19 and TRBJ1-2, reads DGGITQSPKYLFRKEGQNVTLSCEQNLNHDAMYWYRQDPGQGLRLIYYSQIVNDFQKGDIAEGYSVSREKKESFPLTVTSAQKNPTAFYLCASRTGLNYGYTFGSGTRLTVV.

The chain uses TRBV4-1 and TRBJ2-2; maybe TRBD2 (5 bases). CDR3 length: 14 residues. Germline lookup yields CDR1 MGHRA and CDR2 YSYEKL. V lost 4 bases and J 7 bases, leaving 13 bases between the germline ends. This CDR3 reads CASSLRASGGELFF. The CDR3 nucleotides read TGCGCCAGCAGCCTGCGGGCCTCGGGCGGGGAGCTGTTTTTT.

The rearrangement links TRBV5-6 to TRBJ2-5, with D unclear. Germline CDR1 reads SGHDT; CDR2 reads YYEEEE. Between the trimmed V and J ends, which lost 4 bases and 5 bases, there was a span of 21 bases. The CDR3 extends over 16 amino acids. The CDR3 DNA reads as TGTGCCAGCAGCCGATTGAGAGCGTTCGAGAGGGAGACCCAGTACTTC. Amino acid sequence: CASSRLRAFERETQYF. The entire variable domain, with the rest obtained from reference TRBV5-6 and TRBJ2-5, is as follows: DAGVTQSPTHLIKTRGQQVTLRCSPKSGHDTVSWYQQALGQGPQFIFQYYEEEERQRGNFPDRFSGHQFPNYSSELNVNALLLGDSALYLCASSRLRAFERETQYFGPGTRLLVL.

The chain carries TRBV7-2 and TRBJ1-1; the D is unclear. The ends were cut back, 5 bases at V and 4 bases at J, with 11 bases in the middle. Germline V CDR1 and CDR2: SGHTA, FQGNSA. The CDR3 loop spans 13 amino acids. The CDR3 here is CASSPRKFTEAFF. CDR3 sequence (DNA): TGTGCCAGCAGCCCGAGGAAGTTCACTGAAGCTTTCTTT.

The chain has TRBV7-9 and TRBJ2-7; D tentatively fits TRBD1 or TRBD2 (6 bases each). The CDR3 covers 16 residues. CDR1 is SEHNR, CDR2 FQNEAQ, per germline (reference sequence). The germline V and J ends were trimmed by 5 bases and 1 base, with 18 bases remaining between them. CDR3 protein: CASSPVGGQGSYEQYF. CDR3 coding DNA: TGTGCCAGCAGCCCGGTAGGGGGGCAAGGGTCCTACGAGCAGTACTTC.

This chain links TRBV2 with TRBJ2-2; D is uncertain. Germline CDR1 and CDR2: SNHLY and FYNNEI. Trimming stripped 4 bases from V and 3 bases from J, with 15 bases between. This CDR3 comprises 16 residues. CDR3 DNA: TGTGCCAGCAGTGGATCTATAGGACGGGACACCGGGGAGCTGTTTTTT. The encoded protein is CASSGSIGRDTGELFF.

The chain recombines TRBV2 with TRBJ2-6; a possible D gene is TRBD1 (6 bases). V dropped 5 bases and J dropped 3 bases, with 14 bases sitting between them. There are 16 residues in the CDR3. Germline values: CDR1 SNHLY, CDR2 FYNNEI. The CDR3 sequence: CASSLRGADGANVLTF. The CDR3 DNA is TGTGCCAGCAGTCTCAGGGGCGCGGATGGGGCCAACGTCCTGACTTTC. Looking up the rest from reference TRBV2 and TRBJ2-6 gives the full variable domain: EPEVTQTPSHQVTQMGQEVILRCVPISNHLYFYWYRQILGQKVEFLVSFYNNEISEKSEIFDDQFSVERPDGSNFTLKIRSTKLEDSAMYFCASSLRGADGANVLTFGAGSRLTVL.